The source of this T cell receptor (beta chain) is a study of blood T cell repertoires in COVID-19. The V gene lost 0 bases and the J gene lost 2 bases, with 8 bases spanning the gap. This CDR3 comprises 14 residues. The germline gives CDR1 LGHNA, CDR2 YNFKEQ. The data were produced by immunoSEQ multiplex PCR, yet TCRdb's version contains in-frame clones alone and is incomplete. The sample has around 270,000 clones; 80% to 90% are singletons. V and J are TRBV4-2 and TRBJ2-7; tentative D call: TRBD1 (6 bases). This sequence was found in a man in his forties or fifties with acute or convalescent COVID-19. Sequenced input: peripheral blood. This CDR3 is CASSQDNRAYEQYF. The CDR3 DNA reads TGTGCCAGCAGCCAAGATAACAGGGCCTACGAGCAGTACTTC.